Presented here are 19 T cell receptor beta chains from one specimen sequenced in a study of T cell repertoires in aging, cancer and after chemotherapy. A mixed TRB-A/B primer pool amplified rearranged TRB by multiplex touch-down PCR. In TCRdb, the multiplex PCR reads were re-called with MiXCR into one record per CDR3 protein. The sample has roughly 4,000 distinct CDR3 sequences, just under 40% seen once; the top ten hold roughly 3.6%. Amplification of TCR beta used genomic DNA extracted from peripheral blood. The source material was blood. The receptor source for this set is a human donor with a blood cancer.

The chain uses TRBV5-6 and TRBJ2-7; tentatively, D is TRBD1 (7 bases). Per the germline V gene, CDR1 is SGHDT and CDR2 is YYEEEE. Trimming removed 4 bases from V and 2 bases from J, with 16 bases in between. This CDR3 is 15 amino acids long. CDR3: CASSAGQLMTYEQYF. In nucleotides, the CDR3 is TGTGCCAGCAGCGCGGGACAGTTAATGACCTACGAGCAGTACTTC.

About this clonotype: It may be a read error: a sequence one base away is much more abundant. The chain is built from TRBV19 and TRBJ2-7; 13 bases line up with TRBD2. CDR1 and CDR2 from the germline V gene are LNHDA and SQIVND (reference sequence). The CDR3 is 15 amino acids. The trim removed 7 bases at V and 7 bases at J, leaving 10 bases unmatched. The CDR3 loop reads CASTPTSGRRNEQYF. In nucleotides, the CDR3 is TGTGCCAGTACCCCGACTAGCGGGAGGCGCAATGAGCAGTACTTC.

This rearrangement joins TRBV5-1 to TRBJ2-3; possible D gene TRBD2, 5 bases. Trimming stripped 4 bases from V and 3 bases from J, with 15 bases between. The V gene's germline CDR1 is SGHRS and CDR2 YFSETQ. The CDR3 spans 15 residues. Here the CDR3 DNA reads TGCGCCAGCAGCCCGGCTTGGGAGAGGACAGATACGCAGTATTTT. Amino acid sequence: CASSPAWERTDTQYF.

The genes are TRBV20-1 and TRBJ2-1; 7 bases fit TRBD2. In germline, CDR1 is DFQATT, CDR2 SNEGSKA (reference sequence). The V segment lost 6 bases and the J segment 8 bases; nucleotides outside the gene matches: 19. This CDR3 has 16 residues. The CDR3 protein is CSAADEAGRALDEQFF. CDR3 bases: TGCAGTGCGGCCGACGAGGCTGGGAGGGCCCTGGATGAGCAGTTCTTC.

CDR3 in amino acids: CASSLLVSDTGELFF. The DNA of the CDR3 is TGCGCCAGCAGCCTCCTTGTTTCGGACACCGGGGAGCTGTTTTTT. The V gene is TRBV5-1, the J gene TRBJ2-2; D not certain. Trimming cost V 4 bases and J 3 bases, with 13 bases left between them. The CDR3 is 15 amino acids. Per the germline V gene, CDR1 is SGHRS and CDR2 is YFSETQ.

This clonotype has only a few counts. This chain's CDR3 is CASSLGGDYNEQFF. The CDR3 DNA sequence: TGTGCCAGCAGCTTGGGCGGGGATTACAATGAGCAGTTCTTC. The genes are TRBV5-5 and TRBJ2-1; TRBD2 might be the D (6 bases). Trimming stripped 0 bases from V and 4 bases from J, with 8 bases between. This CDR3 contains 14 residues. Germline V lookup: CDR1 SGHKS, CDR2 YYEKEE (reference sequence).

The J gene is TRBJ1-5, the V gene TRBV19; D not resolved. Germline assignment: CDR1 LNHDA and CDR2 SQIVND (reference sequence). The CDR3 runs to 13 residues. V lost 5 bases to trimming and J lost 4 bases, with 9 bases between them. This CDR3 is CASSHGPNQPQHF. CDR3 DNA sequence: TGTGCCAGTAGTCATGGACCTAATCAGCCCCAGCATTTT.

A note on this clonotype: A much more abundant neighbour one base away suggests this may be a read error. The chain uses TRBV19 and TRBJ2-5; D could derive from TRBD1 or TRBD2 (5 bases each). Deletions cut 1 base from V and 1 base from J, with 7 bases between. The CDR3 contains 14 residues. CDR1 is LNHDA and CDR2 is SQIVND in the germline V gene (reference sequence). In DNA form, the CDR3 reads TGTGCCAGTAGTATAGCGGGACCCCAAGAGACCCAGTACTTC. Translated, it gives CASSIAGPQETQYF.

This clonotype is categorized as medium-sized. The CDR3 is CASSSRMGEQFF. In DNA form, the CDR3 reads TGTGCCAGCAGTTCCCGGATGGGTGAGCAGTTCTTC. This chain joins TRBV27 and TRBJ2-1; D ambiguous. Germline CDR1 and CDR2: MNHEY and SMNVEV (reference sequence). Trimming took off 4 bases at V and 9 bases at J, with 10 bases between the two ends. The CDR3 runs 12 residues.

A note on this clonotype: This clone may be a read error of a much larger clone one base away. The chain combines TRBV27 with TRBJ2-1, with unresolved D. This CDR3 is built from 9 residues. Germline CDR1 is MNHEY and CDR2 is SMNVEV (reference sequence). The chain's CDR3 is CASGYEQLF. The DNA of the CDR3 is TGTGCCAGCGGTTATGAGCAGTTATTC.

This clonotype was counted a few times. The chain carries TRBV12-3 or TRBV12-4 and TRBJ2-1; D is undetermined. The CDR3 length is 12 residues. Between the trimmed V and J ends, which lost 6 bases and 11 bases, there was a span of 14 bases. The CDR3 DNA follows: TGTGCCAGCAGCGACGCGGACCTTAAGCAGTTCTTC. Protein product: CASSDADLKQFF.

The chain joins TRBV6-5 to TRBJ2-2; 9 nucleotides align to TRBD2. V was clipped by 5 bases and J by 10 bases; unmatched bases: 11. The germline gives CDR1 MNHEY, CDR2 SVGAGI. The CDR3 is 15 residues long. The CDR3 here is CASSEPGLAQVELFF. The CDR3 coding sequence is TGTGCCAGCAGTGAACCGGGACTAGCCCAGGTGGAGCTGTTTTTT.

The chain is built from TRBV12-3 or TRBV12-4 and TRBJ2-1; 9 nucleotides line up with TRBD2. The CDR3 runs to 17 residues. The V segment lost 0 bases and the J segment 5 bases; nucleotides outside the gene matches: 8. The CDR3 bases are TGTGCCAGCAGTTTAGCGGGTAGCGGGAGTAACCACAATGAGCAGTTCTTC. Amino acids: CASSLAGSGSNHNEQFF.

The chain employs TRBV14 and TRBJ2-5; D call uncertain. Germline CDR1 and CDR2: SGHDN and FVKESK. The CDR3 has 11 residues. V was shortened by 3 bases and J by 10 bases, with 9 bases between the two germline ends. The CDR3 nucleotides read TGTGCCAGCAGCCATGATCTCGACCAGTACTTC. Protein: CASSHDLDQYF.

V is TRBV6-5 and J is TRBJ2-5; D gene uncertain. The CDR3 contains 13 residues. The ends were cut back, 4 bases at V and 4 bases at J, with 10 bases in the middle. Germline assignment: CDR1 MNHEY and CDR2 SVGAGI. DNA for the CDR3: TGTGCCAGCAGTTCAGGACGGCGAGAGACCCAGTACTTC. Its translation: CASSSGRRETQYF.

V gene TRBV5-3 combines with J gene TRBJ2-1; D ambiguous. TRBV5-3 is recorded as an ORF, its role being uncertain. The CDR3 is 16 amino acids. The V gene lost 5 bases and the J gene lost 6 bases, with 21 bases spanning the gap. Here the CDR3 DNA reads TGTGCCAGAAGTCCCTCAGATTGCTTATGCCCCAATGAGCAGTTCTTC. It codes for CARSPSDCLCPNEQFF.

The CDR3, as DNA: TGTGCCAGTGGGAGGTTCCTGAGGGGCGAGCAGTACTTC. Amino acids: CASGRFLRGEQYF. The rearrangement joins TRBV19 to TRBJ2-7, with a weak D call TRBD2 (6 bases). CDR1 LNHDA and CDR2 SQIVND come from the germline V gene (reference sequence). Trimming shortened V by 8 bases and J by 6 bases, and 17 bases separated the two germline ends. CDR3 length: 13 residues.

This clonotype was seen a few times. The chain couples TRBV6-5 to TRBJ2-5; tentative D call: TRBD1 (5 bases). Germline loops: CDR1 MNHEY, CDR2 SVGAGI. The CDR3 covers 12 residues. Deletions cut 2 bases from V and 4 bases from J, with 5 bases between. The CDR3 bases are TGTGCCAGCAGTTACGACAGAGAGACCCAGTACTTC. It yields the protein CASSYDRETQYF.

This clonotype was seen a few times. This rearrangement joins TRBV12-3 or TRBV12-4 to TRBJ1-6; no reliable D call. Deletions cut 7 bases from V and 9 bases from J, with 22 bases between. The CDR3 has 16 amino acids. As DNA, the CDR3 is TGTGCCAGCACCCGAATGTTTGAGGGATTTAGTTCACCCCTCCACTTT. Protein sequence: CASTRMFEGFSSPLHF.